This TCR beta chain is drawn from a study of CD8 T cells in Susac syndrome. Turning to the study itself: When their blood was taken, patients with Susac syndrome were therapy-naive, taking corticosteroids, or taking intravenous immunoglobulin alone.

TEMRA cells were FACS-enriched, and CD8+ and CD4+ T cells were isolated negatively. RNA totalling roughly 0.45 to 1 ug underwent reverse transcription with random hexamers. Amplification of TCR beta CDR3 was carried out by immunoSEQ multiplex PCR, which covered 54 Vbeta and 13 Jbeta segments. TCRdb redid the calling of the immunoSEQ multiplex PCR reads with MiXCR, one entry per CDR3 protein. Counted here are 160,000 or so distinct CDR3 sequences, approximately 96% occurring once; the ten biggest clones make up 0.16%. V dropped 5 bases and J dropped 4 bases, with 17 bases sitting between them. Germline assignment: CDR1 SGHVS and CDR2 FNYEAQ. The CDR3 sequence is 15 residues long.

The chain links TRBV7-6 to TRBJ2-5; D unclear. The source is a human donor with Susac syndrome. Input material: CD4+ T cells from PBMCs. For the CDR3, the DNA is TGTGCCAGCAGCCTACGTTCTAGTACTCGAGAGACCCAGTACTTC. This codes for CASSLRSSTRETQYF.